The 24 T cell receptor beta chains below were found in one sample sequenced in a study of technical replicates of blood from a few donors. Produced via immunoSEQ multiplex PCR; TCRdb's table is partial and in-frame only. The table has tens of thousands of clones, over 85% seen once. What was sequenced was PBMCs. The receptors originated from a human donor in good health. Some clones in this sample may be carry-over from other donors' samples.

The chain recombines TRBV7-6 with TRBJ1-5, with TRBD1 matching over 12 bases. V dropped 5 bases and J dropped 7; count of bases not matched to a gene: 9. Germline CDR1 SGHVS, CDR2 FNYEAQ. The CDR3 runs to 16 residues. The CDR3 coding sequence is TGTGCCAGCAGCCCCCGGGACAGGGGGCGGTGGCAGCCCCAGCATTTT. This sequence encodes CASSPRDRGRWQPQHF.

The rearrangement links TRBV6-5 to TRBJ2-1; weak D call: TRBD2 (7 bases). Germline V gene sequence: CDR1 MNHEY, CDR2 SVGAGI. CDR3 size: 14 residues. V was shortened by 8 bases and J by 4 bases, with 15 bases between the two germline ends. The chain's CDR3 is CASVGGGLYNEQFF. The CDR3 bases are TGTGCCAGCGTGGGCGGGGGCCTTTACAATGAGCAGTTCTTC.

The CDR3 protein is CASSEGTGDEQYF. CDR3 DNA sequence: TGTGCCAGCAGTGAAGGGACAGGGGACGAGCAGTACTTC. The genes are TRBV6-4 and TRBJ2-7, with 10 bases lining up with TRBD1. This CDR3 comprises 13 residues. The germline CDR1 and CDR2 sequences are MRHNA and SNTAGT. Losses at the gene ends were 3 bases for V and 5 bases for J; bases not matched to a gene: 1.

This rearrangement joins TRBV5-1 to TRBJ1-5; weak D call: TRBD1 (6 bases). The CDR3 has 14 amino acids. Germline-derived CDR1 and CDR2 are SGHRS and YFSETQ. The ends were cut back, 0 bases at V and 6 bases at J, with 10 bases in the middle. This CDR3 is CASSLDSGVQPQHF. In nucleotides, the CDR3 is TGCGCCAGCAGCTTGGATTCAGGGGTTCAGCCCCAGCATTTT.

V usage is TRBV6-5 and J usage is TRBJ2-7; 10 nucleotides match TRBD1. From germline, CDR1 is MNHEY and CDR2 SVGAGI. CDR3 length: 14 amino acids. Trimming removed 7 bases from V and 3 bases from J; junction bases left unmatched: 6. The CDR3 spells CASMGQGKNYEQYF. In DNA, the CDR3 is TGTGCCAGCATGGGACAGGGGAAGAACTACGAGCAGTACTTC.

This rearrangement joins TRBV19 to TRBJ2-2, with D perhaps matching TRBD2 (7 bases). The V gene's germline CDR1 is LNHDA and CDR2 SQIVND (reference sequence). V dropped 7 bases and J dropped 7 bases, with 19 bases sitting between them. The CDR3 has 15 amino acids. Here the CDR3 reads CASIGRGGFDGELFF. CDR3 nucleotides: TGTGCCAGTATCGGAAGGGGGGGCTTCGACGGGGAGCTGTTTTTT.

CDR3 protein: CASSQAPGRNQPQHF. The CDR3, as DNA: TGCGCCAGCAGCCAAGCGCCAGGGCGAAATCAGCCCCAGCATTTT. The V gene is TRBV4-1, the J gene TRBJ1-5; a possible D gene is TRBD1 (5 bases). V lost 1 base, J lost 4 bases, and 11 bases lay in between. This CDR3 is 15 amino acids long. Germline V lookup: CDR1 MGHRA, CDR2 YSYEKL.

The CDR3 DNA reads TGTGCCACCAGCAGCACGAAAAGCGGGAACTACGAGCAGTACTTC. Amino acids: CATSSTKSGNYEQYF. The chain carries TRBV15 and TRBJ2-7, with 7 bases lining up with TRBD2. Germline values: CDR1 LNHNV, CDR2 YYDKDF (reference sequence). J gave up 3 bases and V 3 bases, and 8 bases lay outside the gene matches. This CDR3 is 15 amino acids long.

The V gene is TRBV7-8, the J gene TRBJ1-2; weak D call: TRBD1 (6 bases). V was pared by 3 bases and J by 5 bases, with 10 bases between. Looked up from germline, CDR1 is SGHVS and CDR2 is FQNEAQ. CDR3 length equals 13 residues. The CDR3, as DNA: TGTGCCAGCAGCTTGGACAGAGGGTATGGCTACACCTTC. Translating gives CASSLDRGYGYTF.

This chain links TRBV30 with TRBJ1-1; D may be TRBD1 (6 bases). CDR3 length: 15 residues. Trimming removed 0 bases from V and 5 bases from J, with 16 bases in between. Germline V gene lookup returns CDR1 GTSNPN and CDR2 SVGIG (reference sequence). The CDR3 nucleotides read TGTGCCTGGAGTGTAAGGGGGGGCGCAGGGACTGAAGCTTTCTTT. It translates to CAWSVRGGAGTEAFF.

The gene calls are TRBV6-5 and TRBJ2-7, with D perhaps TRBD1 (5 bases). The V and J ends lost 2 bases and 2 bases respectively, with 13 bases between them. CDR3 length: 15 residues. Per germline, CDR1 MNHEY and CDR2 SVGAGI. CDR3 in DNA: TGTGCCAGCAGTTACGGGGCCGTCCCCCCCTACGAGCAGTACTTC. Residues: CASSYGAVPPYEQYF.

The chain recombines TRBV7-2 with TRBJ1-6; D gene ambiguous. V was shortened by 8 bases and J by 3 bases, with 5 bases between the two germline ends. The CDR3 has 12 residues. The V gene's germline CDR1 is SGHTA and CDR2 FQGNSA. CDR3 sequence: CASSGYNSPLHF. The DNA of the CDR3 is TGTGCCAGCTCAGGCTATAATTCACCCCTCCACTTT.

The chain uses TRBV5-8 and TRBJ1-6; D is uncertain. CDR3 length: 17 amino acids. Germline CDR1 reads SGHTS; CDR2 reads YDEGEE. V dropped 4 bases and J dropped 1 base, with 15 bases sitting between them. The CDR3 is CASSPEEAASYNSPLHF. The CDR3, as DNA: TGTGCCAGCAGCCCAGAAGAGGCGGCTTCCTATAATTCACCCCTCCACTTT.

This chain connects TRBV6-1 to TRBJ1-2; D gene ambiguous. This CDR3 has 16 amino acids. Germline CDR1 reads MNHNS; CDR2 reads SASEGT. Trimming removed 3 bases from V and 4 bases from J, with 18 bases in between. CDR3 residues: CASSDQPSSPGYGYTF. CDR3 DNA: TGTGCCAGCAGTGACCAGCCCTCCTCCCCGGGCTATGGCTACACCTTC.

The CDR3 sequence is CASRYTGDSGNTIYF. CDR3 coding DNA: TGTGCCAGCAGGTATACAGGGGACTCTGGAAACACCATATATTTT. V and J are TRBV6-1 and TRBJ1-3; 7 bases are a match to TRBD1. Germline CDR1 MNHNS, CDR2 SASEGT. The CDR3 sequence is 15 residues long. Trimming took 6 bases from V and 0 from J; bases not matched to a gene: 5.

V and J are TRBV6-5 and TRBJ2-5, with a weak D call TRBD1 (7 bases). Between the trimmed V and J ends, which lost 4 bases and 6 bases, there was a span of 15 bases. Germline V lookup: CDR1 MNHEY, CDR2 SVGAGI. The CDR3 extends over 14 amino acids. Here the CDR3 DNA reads TGTGCCAGCAGTTCCGTCAGGGGGGTGAAGACCCAGTACTTC. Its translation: CASSSVRGVKTQYF.

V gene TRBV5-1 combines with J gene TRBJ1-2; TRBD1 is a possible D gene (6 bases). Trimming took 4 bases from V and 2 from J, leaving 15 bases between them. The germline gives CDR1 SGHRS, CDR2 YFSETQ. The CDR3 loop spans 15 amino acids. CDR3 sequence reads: CASSPGADSNYGYTF. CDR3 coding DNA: TGCGCCAGCAGCCCGGGCGCGGACAGCAACTATGGCTACACCTTC.

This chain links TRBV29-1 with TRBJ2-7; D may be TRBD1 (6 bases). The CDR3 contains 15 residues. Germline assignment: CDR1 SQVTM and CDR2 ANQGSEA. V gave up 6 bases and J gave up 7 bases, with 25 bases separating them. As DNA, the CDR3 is TGCAGCGTAAGACCGGGACGGGACATTTGGGGGGAGCAGTACTTC. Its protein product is CSVRPGRDIWGEQYF.

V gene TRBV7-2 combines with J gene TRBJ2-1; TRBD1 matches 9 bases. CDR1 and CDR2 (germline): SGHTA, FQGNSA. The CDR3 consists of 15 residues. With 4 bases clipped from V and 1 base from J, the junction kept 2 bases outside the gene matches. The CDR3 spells CASSSGQGSYNEQFF. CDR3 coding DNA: TGTGCCAGCAGCTCGGGACAGGGTTCCTACAATGAGCAGTTCTTC.

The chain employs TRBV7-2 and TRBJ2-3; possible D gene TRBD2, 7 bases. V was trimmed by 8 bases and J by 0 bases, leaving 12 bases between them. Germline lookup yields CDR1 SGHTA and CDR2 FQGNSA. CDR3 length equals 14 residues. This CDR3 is CASFRGGSTDTQYF. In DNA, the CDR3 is TGTGCCAGCTTTAGGGGGGGGAGCACAGATACGCAGTATTTT.

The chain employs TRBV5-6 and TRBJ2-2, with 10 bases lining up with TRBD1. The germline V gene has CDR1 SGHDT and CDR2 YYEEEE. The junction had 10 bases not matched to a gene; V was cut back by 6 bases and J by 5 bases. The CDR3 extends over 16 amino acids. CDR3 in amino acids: CASTFAPGQGTGELFF. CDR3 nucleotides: TGTGCCAGCACCTTTGCCCCGGGACAGGGGACCGGGGAGCTGTTTTTT.

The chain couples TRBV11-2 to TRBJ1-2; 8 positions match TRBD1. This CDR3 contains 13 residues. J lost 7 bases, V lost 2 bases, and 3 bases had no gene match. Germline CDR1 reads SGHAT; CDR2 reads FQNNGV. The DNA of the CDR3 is TGTGCCAGCAGCTTAACAGGGGGTCGTGGCTACACCTTC. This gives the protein CASSLTGGRGYTF.

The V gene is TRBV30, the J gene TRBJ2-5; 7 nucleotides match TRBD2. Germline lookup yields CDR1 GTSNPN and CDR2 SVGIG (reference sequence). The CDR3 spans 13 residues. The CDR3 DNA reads TGTGCAAGGGGTGACGGGACTATAGAGACCCAGTACTTC. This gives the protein CARGDGTIETQYF.

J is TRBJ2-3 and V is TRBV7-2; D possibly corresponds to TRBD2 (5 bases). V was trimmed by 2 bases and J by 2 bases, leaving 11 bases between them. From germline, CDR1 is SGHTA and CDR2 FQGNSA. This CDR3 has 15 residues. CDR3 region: CASSLRRGFTDTQYF. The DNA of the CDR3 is TGTGCCAGCAGCTTACGACGGGGTTTCACAGATACGCAGTATTTT.